Below, 20 T cell receptor beta chains from the same sample are listed, as sequenced in a study of monozygotic twins with inflammatory bowel disease. After re-calling the 5' RACE reads, TCRdb lists one entry per CDR3 protein, DNA absent. The repertoire table contains 190,000 or so distinct CDR3 sequences. Sequencing was performed on blood. These receptors were obtained from a human donor with ulcerative colitis or Crohn's disease, or a healthy co-twin of an affected twin (not recorded which).

The chain employs TRBV7-9 and TRBJ1-2; checking the TCRdb D call of TRBD1 is not possible without DNA. CDR3 length equals 16 residues. Per germline, CDR1 SEHNR and CDR2 FQNEAQ (reference sequence). The CDR3 spells CASSLTFDRQYYGYTF. Full variable domain (remainder filled in from reference TRBV7-9 and TRBJ1-2): DTGVSQNPRHKITKRGQNVTFRCDPISEHNRLYWYRQTLGQGPEFLTYFQNEAQLEKSRLLSDRFSAERPKGSFSTLEIQRTEQGDSAMYLCASSLTFDRQYYGYTFGSGTRLTVV.

The chain links TRBV20-1 to TRBJ1-2; TCRdb calls TRBD1, which cannot be checked without DNA. Germline CDR1 is DFQATT and CDR2 is SNEGSKA (reference sequence). This CDR3 is built from 15 residues. The CDR3 loop reads CSAKTGGGLGYGYTF.

The chain is built from TRBV7-2 and TRBJ1-2. Looked up from germline, CDR1 is SGHTA and CDR2 is FQGNSA. The CDR3 has 13 amino acids. This chain's CDR3 is CASSFQGPGGYTF.

J is TRBJ2-2 and V is TRBV7-8; lacking DNA, the TRBD2 call made by TCRdb goes unchecked. Germline values: CDR1 SGHVS, CDR2 FQNEAQ. This CDR3 has 16 amino acids. The CDR3: CASSLEIGHRPGELFF.

The chain recombines TRBV21-1 with TRBJ2-2. TRBV21-1 is recorded as a pseudogene. The length of the CDR3 is 13 residues. This chain's CDR3 is CASSKDTTGELFF.

The V call is TRBV9, the J call TRBJ1-1. Germline V gives CDR1 SGDLS, CDR2 YYNGEE. The CDR3 totals 13 residues. CDR3 amino acids: CASSGWGNTEAFF.

V usage is TRBV5-8 and J usage is TRBJ2-1; TCRdb's D call, TRBD2, is unchecked because there is no DNA. CDR1 is SGHTS, CDR2 YDEGEE, per germline. CDR3 length: 16 amino acids. The CDR3 is CASSSGSDYNVDEQFF.

The chain uses TRBV4-1 and TRBJ1-1. The CDR3 length is 13 residues. Germline loops: CDR1 MGHRA, CDR2 YSYEKL. This chain's CDR3 is CASSQVGGDEAFF.

The CDR3 region is CASSSGTGNEQFF. This rearrangement joins TRBV7-2 to TRBJ2-1; TCRdb picks TRBD1, but there is no DNA to check that call. Germline loops: CDR1 SGHTA, CDR2 FQGNSA. The CDR3 consists of 13 residues.

J is TRBJ2-1 and V is TRBV3-1. The CDR3 is 15 residues long. CDR1 is LGHDT, CDR2 YNNKEL, per germline (reference sequence). The CDR3 is CASSYTGVLANEQFF.

The J gene is TRBJ2-7, the V gene TRBV6-5. The CDR3 is 15 amino acids. Germline V gene lookup returns CDR1 MNHEY and CDR2 SVGAGI. CDR3: CASSSIGTDGYEQYF.

The J gene is TRBJ2-7, the V gene TRBV11-2; TCRdb selects TRBD2, and the lack of DNA leaves this call unchecked. The V gene's germline CDR1 is SGHAT and CDR2 FQNNGV. This CDR3 is 16 amino acids long. CDR3 amino acids: CASSPGLAQGSYEQYF.

This sequence joins TRBV11-2 and TRBJ2-2; TCRdb's D call of TRBD1 is untestable without DNA. The germline gives CDR1 SGHAT, CDR2 FQNNGV. The CDR3 contains 15 residues. The CDR3 protein is CASSWGQGYTGELFF. Full variable domain (outside the CDR3, taken from reference TRBV11-2 and TRBJ2-2): EAGVAQSPRYKIIEKRQSVAFWCNPISGHATLYWYQQILGQGPKLLIQFQNNGVVDDSQLPKDRFSAERLKGVDSTLKIQPAKLEDSAVYLCASSWGQGYTGELFFGEGSRLTVL.

The chain employs TRBV6-2 or TRBV6-3 and TRBJ2-7; without DNA, the TCRdb call of TRBD2 cannot be checked. Per the germline V gene, CDR1 is MNHEY and CDR2 is SVGEGT. The CDR3 runs to 13 residues. The CDR3 is CASSYRLVYEQYF.

The rearrangement joins TRBV6-5 to TRBJ2-2; the TCRdb call, TRBD1, lacks DNA for checking. This CDR3 comprises 18 residues. Germline V gene data show CDR1 as MNHEY and CDR2 as SVGAGI. This CDR3 reads CASSYSSPDRVDTGELFF.

This chain joins TRBV29-1 and TRBJ1-2; TCRdb reports TRBD1, a call that lacks DNA to check it against. This CDR3 has 12 residues. The germline V gene encodes CDR1 SQVTM and CDR2 ANQGSEA. The CDR3 here is CSADRQGYGYTF.

The rearrangement joins TRBV5-1 to TRBJ2-7. The CDR3 is made up of 14 amino acids. CDR1 is SGHRS and CDR2 is YFSETQ in the germline V gene. CDR3 loop: CASSLVGSSYEQYF.

The chain links TRBV7-9 to TRBJ1-1; the TCRdb call, TRBD1, lacks DNA for checking. The CDR3 spans 13 residues. Germline V gives CDR1 SEHNR, CDR2 FQNEAQ (reference sequence). CDR3 residues: CASSSRSSTEAFF.

The CDR3 spells CASSPRQGINTGELFF. This chain links TRBV7-6 with TRBJ2-2; TCRdb proposes TRBD1, but this gene call is untestable without DNA. The CDR3 loop spans 16 amino acids. CDR1 SGHVS and CDR2 FNYEAQ come from the germline V gene.

The V and J genes are TRBV5-4 and TRBJ2-5; TCRdb selects TRBD1, and the lack of DNA leaves this call unchecked. The CDR3 has 16 residues. Germline CDR1 SGHNT, CDR2 YYREEE (reference sequence). The CDR3 here is CASSSDPGGGEETQYF.